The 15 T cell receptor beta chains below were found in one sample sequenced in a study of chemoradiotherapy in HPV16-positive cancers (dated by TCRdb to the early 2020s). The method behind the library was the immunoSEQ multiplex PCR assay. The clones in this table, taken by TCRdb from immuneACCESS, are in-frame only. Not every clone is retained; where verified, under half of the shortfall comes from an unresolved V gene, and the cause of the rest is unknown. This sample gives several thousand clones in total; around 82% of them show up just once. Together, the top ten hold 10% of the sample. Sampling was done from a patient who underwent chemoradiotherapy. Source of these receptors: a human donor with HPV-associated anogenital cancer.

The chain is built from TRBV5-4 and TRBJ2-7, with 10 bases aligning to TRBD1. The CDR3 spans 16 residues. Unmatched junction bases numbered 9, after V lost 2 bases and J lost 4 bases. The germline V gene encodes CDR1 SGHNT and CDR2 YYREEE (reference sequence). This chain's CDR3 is CASSLPGQGQMYEQYF. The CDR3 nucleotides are TGTGCCAGCAGCTTACCGGGACAGGGGCAGATGTACGAGCAGTACTTC.

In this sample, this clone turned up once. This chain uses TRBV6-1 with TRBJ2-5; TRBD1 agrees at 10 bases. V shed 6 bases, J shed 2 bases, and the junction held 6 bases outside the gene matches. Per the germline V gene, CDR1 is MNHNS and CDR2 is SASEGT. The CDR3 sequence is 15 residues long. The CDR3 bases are TGTGCCAGCAGGAAGTTGGGACAGGGGCAAGAGACCCAGTACTTC. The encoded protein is CASRKLGQGQETQYF.

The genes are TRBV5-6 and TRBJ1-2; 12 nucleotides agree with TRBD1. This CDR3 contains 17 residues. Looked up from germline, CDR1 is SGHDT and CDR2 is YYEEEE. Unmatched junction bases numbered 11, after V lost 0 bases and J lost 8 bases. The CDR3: CASSLARGQGAKKGYTF. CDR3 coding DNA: TGTGCCAGCAGCTTGGCCCGGGGACAGGGGGCGAAGAAAGGCTACACCTTC. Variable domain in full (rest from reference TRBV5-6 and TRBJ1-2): DAGVTQSPTHLIKTRGQQVTLRCSPKSGHDTVSWYQQALGQGPQFIFQYYEEEERQRGNFPDRFSGHQFPNYSSELNVNALLLGDSALYLCASSLARGQGAKKGYTFGSGTRLTVV.

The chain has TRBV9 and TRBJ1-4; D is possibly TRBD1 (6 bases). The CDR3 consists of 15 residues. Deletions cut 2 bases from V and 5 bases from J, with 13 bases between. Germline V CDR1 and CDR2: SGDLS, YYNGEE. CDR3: CASSVVTGRNEKLFF. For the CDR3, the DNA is TGTGCCAGCAGCGTGGTAACAGGGAGGAATGAAAAACTGTTTTTT.

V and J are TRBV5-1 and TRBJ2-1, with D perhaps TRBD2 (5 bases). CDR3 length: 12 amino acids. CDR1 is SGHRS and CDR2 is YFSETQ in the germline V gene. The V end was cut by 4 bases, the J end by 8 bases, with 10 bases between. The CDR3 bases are TGCGCCAGCAGCGGGTACGGGGATGAGCAGTTCTTC. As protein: CASSGYGDEQFF.

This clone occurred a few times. The chain's CDR3 is CASSPGTSVGYNEQYF. The CDR3 DNA sequence: TGTGCCAGCAGCCCAGGGACTAGCGTTGGGTACAACGAGCAGTACTTC. The chain has TRBV7-9 and TRBJ2-7; 10 nucleotides match TRBD2. Germline-derived CDR1 and CDR2 are SEHNR and FQNEAQ (reference sequence). This CDR3 contains 16 residues. Trimming removed 5 bases from V and 5 bases from J; junction bases left unmatched: 12.

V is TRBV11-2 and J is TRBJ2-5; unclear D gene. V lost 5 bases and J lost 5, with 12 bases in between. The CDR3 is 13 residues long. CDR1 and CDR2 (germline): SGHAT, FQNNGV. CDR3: CASSVNPLETQYF. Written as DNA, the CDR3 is TGTGCCAGCAGCGTGAACCCCCTGGAGACCCAGTACTTC. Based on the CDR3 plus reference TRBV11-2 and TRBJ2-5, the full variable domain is EAGVAQSPRYKIIEKRQSVAFWCNPISGHATLYWYQQILGQGPKLLIQFQNNGVVDDSQLPKDRFSAERLKGVDSTLKIQPAKLEDSAVYLCASSVNPLETQYFGPGTRLLVL.

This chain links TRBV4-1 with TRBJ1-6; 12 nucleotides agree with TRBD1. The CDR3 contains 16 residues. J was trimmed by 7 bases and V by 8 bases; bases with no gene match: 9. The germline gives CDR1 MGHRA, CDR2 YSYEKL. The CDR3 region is CASRDRGHLENSPLHF. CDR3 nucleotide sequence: TGCGCCAGCCGGGACAGGGGGCATCTGGAGAATTCACCCCTCCACTTT.

The CDR3 nucleotides read TGTGCCAGCAGCATTGAACAGGGCAACTATGGCTACACCTTC. This translates into CASSIEQGNYGYTF. The chain links TRBV7-9 to TRBJ1-2; D possibly corresponds to TRBD1 (6 bases). CDR3 length: 14 residues. V was pared by 5 bases and J by 2 bases, with 12 bases between. CDR1 SEHNR and CDR2 FQNEAQ come from the germline V gene (reference sequence).

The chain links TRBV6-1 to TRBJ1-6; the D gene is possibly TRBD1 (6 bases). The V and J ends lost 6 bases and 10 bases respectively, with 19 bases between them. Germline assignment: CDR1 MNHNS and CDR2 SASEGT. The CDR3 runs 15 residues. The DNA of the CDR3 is TGTGCCAGCAGCAAAAGGAGGGGACAAGAATCACCCCTCCACTTT. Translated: CASSKRRGQESPLHF.

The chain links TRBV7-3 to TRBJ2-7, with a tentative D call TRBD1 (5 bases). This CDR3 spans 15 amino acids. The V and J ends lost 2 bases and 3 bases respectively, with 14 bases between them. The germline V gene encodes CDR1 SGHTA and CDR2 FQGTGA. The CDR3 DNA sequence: TGTGCCAGCAGCTTAGGGGCAGGGTCCCACTACGAGCAGTACTTC. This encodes CASSLGAGSHYEQYF.

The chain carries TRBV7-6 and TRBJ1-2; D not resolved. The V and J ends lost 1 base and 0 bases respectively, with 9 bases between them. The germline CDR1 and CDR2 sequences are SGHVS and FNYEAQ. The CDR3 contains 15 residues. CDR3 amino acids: CASSLGQEPNYGYTF. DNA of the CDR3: TGTGCCAGCAGCTTAGGCCAGGAGCCTAACTATGGCTACACCTTC.

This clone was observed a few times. The CDR3 DNA sequence: TGTGCCAGCACCTACGGGACACCTTCCTACGAGCAGTACTTC. This translates into CASTYGTPSYEQYF. The chain joins TRBV2 to TRBJ2-7; a weak D match, TRBD1 (6 bases). CDR1 SNHLY and CDR2 FYNNEI come from the germline V gene. The ends were cut back, 7 bases at V and 1 base at J, with 14 bases in the middle. CDR3 length equals 14 residues.

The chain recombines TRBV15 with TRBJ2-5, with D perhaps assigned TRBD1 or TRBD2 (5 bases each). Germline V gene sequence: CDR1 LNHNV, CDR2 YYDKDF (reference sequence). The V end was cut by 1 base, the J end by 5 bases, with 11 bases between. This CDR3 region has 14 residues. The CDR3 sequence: CATSRGGVGETQYF. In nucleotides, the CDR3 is TGTGCCACCAGCAGAGGAGGGGTTGGGGAGACCCAGTACTTC.

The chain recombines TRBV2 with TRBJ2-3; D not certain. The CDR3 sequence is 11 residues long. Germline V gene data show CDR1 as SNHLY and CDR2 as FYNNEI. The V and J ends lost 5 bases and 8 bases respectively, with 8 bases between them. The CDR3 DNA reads TGTGCCAGCAGTCAGGTCACTACGCAGTATTTT. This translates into CASSQVTTQYF.